This T cell receptor (beta chain) is from a study of tumor-infiltrating lymphocytes in localized non-small cell lung cancer. Across the whole study: From each patient, both tumor and uninvolved lung, non-adjacent to tumor, were sampled. Study-wide findings and caveats: No T-cell fraction difference was seen between IM1 and IM2 tumors. Tumors had more T cell infiltration than uninvolved lung, per TCRbeta sequencing and CD3 counts. Technical variation could not be separated from intratumor heterogeneity here.

Libraries were prepared by immunoSEQ multiplex PCR; TCRdb keeps only in-frame clonotypes and omits some of them. The sample has tens of thousands of clones; around 78% are singletons. This CDR3 contains 15 residues. In germline, CDR1 is LNHNV, CDR2 YYDKDF (reference sequence). J lost 4 bases, V lost 0 bases, and 1 base had no gene match. Details on this clone: The antigen is undetermined.

The sequenced material came from lung tumor tissue. The sequence came from a human donor with non-small cell lung cancer. This chain joins TRBV15 and TRBJ1-5; 9 bases are a match to TRBD1. CDR3 nucleotides: TGTGCCACCAGCAGAGATGGGACAGGGAATCAGCCCCAGCATTTT. This codes for CATSRDGTGNQPQHF.